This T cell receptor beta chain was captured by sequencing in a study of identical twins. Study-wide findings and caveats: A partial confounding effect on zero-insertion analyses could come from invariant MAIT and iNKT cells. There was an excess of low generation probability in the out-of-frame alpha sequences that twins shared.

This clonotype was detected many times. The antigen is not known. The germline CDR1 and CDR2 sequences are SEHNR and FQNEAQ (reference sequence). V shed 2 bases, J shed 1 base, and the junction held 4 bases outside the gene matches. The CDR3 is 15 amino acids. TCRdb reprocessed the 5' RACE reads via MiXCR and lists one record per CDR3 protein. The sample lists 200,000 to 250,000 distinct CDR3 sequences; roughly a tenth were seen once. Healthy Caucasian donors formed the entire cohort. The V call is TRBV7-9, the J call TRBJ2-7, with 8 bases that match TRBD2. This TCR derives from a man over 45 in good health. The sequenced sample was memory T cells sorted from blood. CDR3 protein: CASSLTTSVSYEQYF. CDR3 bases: TGTGCCAGCAGCTTAACGACTAGCGTTTCCTACGAGCAGTACTTC.